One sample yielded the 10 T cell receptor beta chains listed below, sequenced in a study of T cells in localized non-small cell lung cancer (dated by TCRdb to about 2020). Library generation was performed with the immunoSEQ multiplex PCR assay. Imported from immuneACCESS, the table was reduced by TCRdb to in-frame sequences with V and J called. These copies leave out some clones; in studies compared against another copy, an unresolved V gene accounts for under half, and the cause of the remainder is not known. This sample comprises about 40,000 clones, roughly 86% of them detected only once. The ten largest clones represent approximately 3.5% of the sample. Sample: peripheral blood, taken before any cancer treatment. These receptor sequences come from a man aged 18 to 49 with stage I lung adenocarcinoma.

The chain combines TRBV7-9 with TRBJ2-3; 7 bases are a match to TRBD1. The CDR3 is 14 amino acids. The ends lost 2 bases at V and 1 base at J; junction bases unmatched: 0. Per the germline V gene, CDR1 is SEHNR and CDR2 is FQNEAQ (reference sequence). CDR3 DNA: TGTGCCAGCAGCTTAACAGGGGGCACAGATACGCAGTATTTT. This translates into CASSLTGGTDTQYF.

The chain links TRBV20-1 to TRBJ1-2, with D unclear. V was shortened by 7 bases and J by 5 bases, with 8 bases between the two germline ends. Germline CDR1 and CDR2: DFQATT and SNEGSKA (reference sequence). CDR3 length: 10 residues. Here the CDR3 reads CSVHGYGYTF. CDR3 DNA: TGCAGTGTTCACGGATATGGCTACACCTTC.

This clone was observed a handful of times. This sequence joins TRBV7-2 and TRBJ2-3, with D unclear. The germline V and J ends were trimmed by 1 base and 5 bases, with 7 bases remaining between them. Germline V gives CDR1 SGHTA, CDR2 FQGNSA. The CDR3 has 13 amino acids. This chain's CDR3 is CASSLVGIDTQYF. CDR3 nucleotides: TGTGCCAGCAGCTTAGTGGGAATAGATACGCAGTATTTT. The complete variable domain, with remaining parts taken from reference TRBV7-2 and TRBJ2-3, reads GAGVSQSPSNKVTEKGKDVELRCDPISGHTALYWYRQSLGQGLEFLIYFQGNSAPDKSGLPSDRFSAERTGGSVSTLTIQRTQQEDSAVYLCASSLVGIDTQYFGPGTRLTVL.

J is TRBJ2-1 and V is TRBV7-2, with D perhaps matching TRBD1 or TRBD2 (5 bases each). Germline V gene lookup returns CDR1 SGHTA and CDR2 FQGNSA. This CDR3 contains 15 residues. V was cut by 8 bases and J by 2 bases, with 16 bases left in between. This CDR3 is CASGPDRGPYNEQFF. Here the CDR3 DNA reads TGTGCCAGCGGTCCTGATAGGGGACCCTACAATGAGCAGTTCTTC.

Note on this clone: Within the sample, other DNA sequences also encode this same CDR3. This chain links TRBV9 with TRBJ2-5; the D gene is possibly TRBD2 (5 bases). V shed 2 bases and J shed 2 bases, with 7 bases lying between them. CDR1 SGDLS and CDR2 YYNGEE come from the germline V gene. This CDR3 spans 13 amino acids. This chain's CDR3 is CASSVSGQETQYF. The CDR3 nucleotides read TGTGCCAGCAGCGTTTCGGGGCAAGAGACCCAGTACTTC.

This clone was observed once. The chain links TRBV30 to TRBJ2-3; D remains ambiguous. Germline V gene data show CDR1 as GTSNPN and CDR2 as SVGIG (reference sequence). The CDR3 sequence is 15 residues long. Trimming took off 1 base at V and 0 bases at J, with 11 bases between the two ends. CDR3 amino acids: CAWSDIQGSTDTQYF. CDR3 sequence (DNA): TGTGCCTGGAGTGATATCCAAGGGAGCACAGATACGCAGTATTTT.

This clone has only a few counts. This chain's CDR3 is CASSTTGGARGGYTF. In DNA form, the CDR3 reads TGTGCCAGCAGCACGACAGGGGGCGCCCGGGGTGGCTACACCTTC. The chain links TRBV11-2 to TRBJ1-2, with TRBD1 matching over 10 bases. The CDR3 length is 15 residues. V dropped 5 bases and J dropped 7; count of bases not matched to a gene: 10. Germline loops: CDR1 SGHAT, CDR2 FQNNGV.

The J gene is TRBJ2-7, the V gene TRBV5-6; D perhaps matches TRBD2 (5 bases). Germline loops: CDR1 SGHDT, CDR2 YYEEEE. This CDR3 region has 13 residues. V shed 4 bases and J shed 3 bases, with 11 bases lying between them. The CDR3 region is CASSVVGGYEQYF. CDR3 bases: TGTGCCAGCAGCGTAGTAGGAGGCTACGAGCAGTACTTC.

The CDR3 region is CASSPGQGGYNSPLHF. The CDR3 DNA is TGTGCCAGCAGCCCCGGACAGGGTGGCTATAATTCACCCCTCCACTTT. The chain combines TRBV5-4 with TRBJ1-6; TRBD1 agrees at 8 bases. There are 16 residues in the CDR3. J lost 3 bases, V lost 4 bases, and 6 bases had no gene match. Germline V lookup: CDR1 SGHNT, CDR2 YYREEE (reference sequence).

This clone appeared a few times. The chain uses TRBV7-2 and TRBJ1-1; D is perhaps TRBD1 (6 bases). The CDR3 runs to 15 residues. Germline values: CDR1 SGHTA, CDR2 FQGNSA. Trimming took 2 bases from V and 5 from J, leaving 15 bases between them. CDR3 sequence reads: CASSLIGGLRTEAFF. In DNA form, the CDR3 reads TGTGCCAGCAGCTTAATCGGGGGGCTACGAACTGAAGCTTTCTTT.